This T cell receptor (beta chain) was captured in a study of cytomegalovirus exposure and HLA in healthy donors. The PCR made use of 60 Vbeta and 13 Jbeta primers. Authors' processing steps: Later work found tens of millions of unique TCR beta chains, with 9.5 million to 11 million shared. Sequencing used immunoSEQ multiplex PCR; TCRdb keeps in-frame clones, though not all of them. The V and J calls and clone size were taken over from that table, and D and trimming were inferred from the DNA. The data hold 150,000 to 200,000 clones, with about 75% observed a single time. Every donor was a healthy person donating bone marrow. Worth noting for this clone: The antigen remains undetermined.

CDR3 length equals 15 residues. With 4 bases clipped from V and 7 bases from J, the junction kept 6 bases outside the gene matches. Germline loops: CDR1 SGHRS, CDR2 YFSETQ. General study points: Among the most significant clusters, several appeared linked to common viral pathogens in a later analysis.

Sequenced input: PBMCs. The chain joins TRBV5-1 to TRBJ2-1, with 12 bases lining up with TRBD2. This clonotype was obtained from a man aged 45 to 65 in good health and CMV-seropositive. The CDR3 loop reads CASSLPGLAGNEQFF. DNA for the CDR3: TGCGCCAGCAGCCTTCCGGGACTAGCGGGTAATGAGCAGTTCTTC.